This T cell receptor (beta chain) was recorded in a study of shared clonotypes between healthy human individuals. Notes on the study in general: Estimated richness values were generally larger in naive subsets than in memory subsets.

There are 15 residues in the CDR3. Trimming removed 0 bases from V and 0 bases from J, with 10 bases in between. Germline V gives CDR1 SGHRS, CDR2 YFSETQ. Splitting the CD4+ cells yielded a CD45RA+ naive subset and a CD45RA-negative memory subset. Concerning this clone: Its antigen is unknown. The sample holds other DNA sequences that translate to the same CDR3.

Profiling relied on immunoSEQ multiplex PCR, and the TCRdb table lists in-frame clones only, not all of them. The sample has more than 2,000,000 clones, 85% to 95% seen once. The clonotype was recovered from a man younger than 35 in good health. Sequencing was carried out using naive CD4+ T cells sorted from blood. Regarding subset: CD45RA+ positively selected. This chain connects TRBV5-1 to TRBJ2-7, with D possibly TRBD2 on 5 matching bases. Here the CDR3 DNA reads TGCGCCAGCAGCTTGGAGACTGGGAGCTCCTACGAGCAGTACTTC. Its protein product is CASSLETGSSYEQYF.